The 27 T cell receptor beta chains in this list originate from one sample, sequenced in a study of cytomegalovirus exposure and HLA in healthy donors. The PCR used 60 Vbeta and 13 Jbeta primers. Clones were sequenced by immunoSEQ multiplex PCR, and TCRdb holds only the in-frame ones, with some missing. The table shows 160,000 or so clones, with over 70% occurring only once. The sample comprised PBMCs. Source of these receptors: a man aged 30 to 39 in good health and CMV-seronegative.

The CDR3 is CAWSVQGGREDTQYF. CDR3 nucleotide sequence: TGTGCCTGGAGTGTACAGGGGGGGCGCGAAGATACGCAGTATTTT. V gene TRBV30 combines with J gene TRBJ2-3, with a possible D match to TRBD1 (8 bases). Germline V gene data show CDR1 as GTSNPN and CDR2 as SVGIG (reference sequence). Trimming shortened V by 0 bases and J by 5 bases, and 15 bases separated the two germline ends. CDR3 length equals 15 residues. Looking up the rest from reference TRBV30 and TRBJ2-3 gives the full variable domain: SQTIHQWPATLVQPVGSPLSLECTVEGTSNPNLYWYRQAAGRGLQLLFYSVGIGQISSEVPQNLSASRPQDRQFILSSKKLLLSDSGFYLCAWSVQGGREDTQYFGPGTRLTVL.

The rearrangement uses TRBV23-1 and TRBJ2-5; D is ambiguous. TRBV23-1 is recorded as an ORF, its role being uncertain. V was cut by 3 bases and J by 0 bases, with 5 bases left in between. This CDR3 has 13 residues. As DNA, the CDR3 is TGCGCCAGCAGTCATTCTGACCAAGAGACCCAGTACTTC. Amino acid sequence: CASSHSDQETQYF.

This chain joins TRBV9 and TRBJ2-7; a weak D match, TRBD1 (5 bases). CDR1 is SGDLS, CDR2 YYNGEE, per germline. This CDR3 comprises 16 residues. Trimming left V 4 bases short and J 2 bases short, with 19 bases between. This CDR3 is CASSPRISQATYEQYF. CDR3 bases: TGTGCCAGCAGCCCGCGCATCTCACAGGCTACCTACGAGCAGTACTTC.

V is TRBV9 and J is TRBJ2-7; TRBD1 is a possible D gene (5 bases). Germline V lookup: CDR1 SGDLS, CDR2 YYNGEE. This CDR3 has 14 amino acids. Trimming shortened V by 0 bases and J by 6 bases, and 13 bases separated the two germline ends. This CDR3 reads CASSVDLQGREQYF. The CDR3 DNA sequence: TGTGCCAGCAGCGTAGACCTCCAGGGCCGCGAGCAGTACTTC.

V usage is TRBV30 and J usage is TRBJ1-5; D remains ambiguous. The germline V gene has CDR1 GTSNPN and CDR2 SVGIG (reference sequence). V was clipped by 6 bases and J by 0 bases, with 15 bases between them. The CDR3 spans 15 residues. The CDR3 region is CACNPSGNSNQPQHF. Written as DNA, the CDR3 is TGTGCCTGCAACCCAAGCGGGAATAGCAATCAGCCCCAGCATTTT.

The genes are TRBV6-4 and TRBJ2-1, with TRBD2 matching over 7 bases. Germline-derived CDR1 and CDR2 are MRHNA and SNTAGT. Germline trimming cut 2 bases from V and 3 bases from J; bases unmatched to any gene: 7. The CDR3 is made up of 16 amino acids. Written as DNA, the CDR3 is TGTGCCAGCAGTGACGGTGGCGGGAGAAACTACAATGAGCAGTTCTTC. It specifies CASSDGGGRNYNEQFF.

The chain has TRBV11-2 and TRBJ2-7; possible D gene TRBD1, 6 bases. Per the germline V gene, CDR1 is SGHAT and CDR2 is FQNNGV. V lost 5 bases to trimming and J lost 7 bases, with 15 bases between them. The CDR3 extends over 13 amino acids. The CDR3 reads CASSLTGSTEQYF. The CDR3, as DNA: TGTGCCAGCAGCCTAACAGGGTCAACGGAGCAGTACTTC.

This sequence joins TRBV9 and TRBJ1-1; D not certain. CDR1 SGDLS and CDR2 YYNGEE come from the germline V gene. The CDR3 runs to 11 residues. V lost 3 bases and J 5 bases, leaving 5 bases between the germline ends. CDR3 coding DNA: TGTGCCAGCAGCGCCCATACTGAAGCTTTCTTT. As protein: CASSAHTEAFF.

This clone has just a few counts. V gene TRBV4-3 combines with J gene TRBJ1-2; 9 bases agree with TRBD1. Germline CDR1 and CDR2: LGHNA and YSLEER. The CDR3 spans 17 residues. After removal of 4 bases from V and 7 bases from J, the junction contained 16 bases not matched to a gene. The chain's CDR3 is CASSPGQGLPLTSGYTF. CDR3 nucleotide sequence: TGCGCCAGCAGCCCTGGACAGGGGCTCCCCCTAACTAGTGGCTACACCTTC.

The chain recombines TRBV25-1 with TRBJ2-7; 9 positions match TRBD1. The V segment lost 1 base and the J segment 4 bases; nucleotides outside the gene matches: 2. The CDR3 runs to 14 residues. The germline V gene encodes CDR1 MGHDK and CDR2 SYGVNS. CDR3 coding DNA: TGTGCCAGCAGTGAATCGGGGACAGGGTACGAGCAGTACTTC. It codes for CASSESGTGYEQYF.

V gene TRBV2 combines with J gene TRBJ1-2; TRBD1 aligns across 7 bases. CDR3 length: 16 amino acids. V lost 4 bases, J lost 4 bases, and 12 bases stayed unmatched. Germline V gene lookup returns CDR1 SNHLY and CDR2 FYNNEI. CDR3 bases: TGTGCCAGCAGTGTGACCGGGACAGTGACCTTCTATGGCTACACCTTC. Its protein is CASSVTGTVTFYGYTF.

The rearrangement joins TRBV5-1 to TRBJ2-1; 9 bases are shared with TRBD1. V lost 3 bases to trimming and J lost 3 bases; unmatched junction nucleotides: 7. The CDR3 has 16 residues. Per germline, CDR1 SGHRS and CDR2 YFSETQ. CDR3 sequence (DNA): TGCGCCAGCAGCTCCCAGGACAGGGGAATCTACAATGAGCAGTTCTTC. Translated: CASSSQDRGIYNEQFF.

This sequence joins TRBV9 and TRBJ2-2; perhaps TRBD2 as D (5 bases). The CDR3 length is 15 residues. CDR1 is SGDLS, CDR2 YYNGEE, per germline. V dropped 0 bases and J dropped 3 bases, with 9 bases sitting between them. CDR3 in amino acids: CASSVGGLHTGELFF. CDR3 DNA sequence: TGTGCCAGCAGCGTAGGAGGGCTTCACACCGGGGAGCTGTTTTTT.

This clone was recorded a few times. The genes are TRBV2 and TRBJ1-6; D remains ambiguous. Per germline, CDR1 SNHLY and CDR2 FYNNEI. V lost 6 bases and J lost 2, with 8 bases in between. This CDR3 spans 14 amino acids. The CDR3 reads CASSGGPYNSPLHF. In DNA form, the CDR3 reads TGTGCCAGCAGCGGTGGGCCCTATAATTCACCCCTCCACTTT.

The rearrangement joins TRBV6-1 to TRBJ2-2; 7 bases align to TRBD2. Germline values: CDR1 MNHNS, CDR2 SASEGT. This CDR3 spans 18 amino acids. V trimming: 0 bases; J trimming: 6 bases; junction bases outside the gene matches: 13. Here the CDR3 DNA reads TGTGCCAGCAGTGAAGCTTTGGGCCGCGGGAGTAGTGCCGGGGAGCTGTTTTTT. It translates to CASSEALGRGSSAGELFF.

The rearrangement uses TRBV7-6 and TRBJ2-3, with 11 bases fitting TRBD2. Unmatched junction bases numbered 1, after V lost 1 base and J lost 4 bases. The germline V gene encodes CDR1 SGHVS and CDR2 FNYEAQ. The CDR3 length is 15 residues. Written as DNA, the CDR3 is TGTGCCAGCAGCTTAGGACTAGCGGGATCAGATACGCAGTATTTT. It is translated as CASSLGLAGSDTQYF.

CDR3 coding DNA: TGTGCCAGCAGCTTAGGCCCGGGGGGCGGTCAGCCCCAGCATTTT. Its protein is CASSLGPGGGQPQHF. J is TRBJ1-5 and V is TRBV7-6, with a tentative D call TRBD1 (6 bases). Germline CDR1 is SGHVS and CDR2 is FNYEAQ. The CDR3 has 15 residues. V shed 1 base and J shed 6 bases, with 13 bases lying between them. The complete variable domain, with remaining parts taken from reference TRBV7-6 and TRBJ1-5, reads GAGVSQSPRYKVTKRGQDVALRCDPISGHVSLYWYRQALGQGPEFLTYFNYEAQQDKSGLPNDRFSAERPEGSISTLTIQRTEQRDSAMYRCASSLGPGGGQPQHFGDGTRLSIL.

The count of this clone is one. The chain is built from TRBV28 and TRBJ2-7; TRBD1 matches 7 bases. With V trimmed by 3 bases and J by 4 bases, 12 bases remained unmatched. Germline V gives CDR1 MDHEN, CDR2 SYDVKM. The CDR3 consists of 16 residues. The CDR3 sequence is CASSLALLTGLYEQYF. CDR3 DNA: TGTGCCAGCAGTTTGGCCCTCCTGACAGGGCTGTACGAGCAGTACTTC. The whole variable domain, remainder taken from reference TRBV28 and TRBJ2-7, is DVKVTQSSRYLVKRTGEKVFLECVQDMDHENMFWYRQDPGLGLRLIYFSYDVKMKEKGDIPEGYSVSREKKERFSLILESASTNQTSMYLCASSLALLTGLYEQYFGPGTRLTVT.

A few counts support this clone. V usage is TRBV19 and J usage is TRBJ2-7, with D possibly TRBD2 on 6 matching bases. Trimming left V 3 bases short and J 5 bases short, with 14 bases between. Germline CDR1 and CDR2: LNHDA and SQIVND (reference sequence). There are 14 residues in the CDR3. The CDR3 nucleotides read TGTGCCAGTAGTATTGGGCTAGCGATCAACGAGCAGTACTTC. Encoded protein: CASSIGLAINEQYF.

V usage is TRBV10-3 and J usage is TRBJ2-7; the match to TRBD2 covers 9 bases. J lost 4 bases, V lost 3 bases, and 4 bases had no gene match. The length of the CDR3 is 14 residues. CDR1 is ENHRY and CDR2 is SYGVKD in the germline V gene. CDR3 in DNA: TGTGCCATCAGTGATAGCGGGAGTAGTTACGAGCAGTACTTC. This translates into CAISDSGSSYEQYF.

The rearrangement uses TRBV15 and TRBJ2-1; possibly TRBD1 for D (5 bases). Germline V lookup: CDR1 LNHNV, CDR2 YYDKDF (reference sequence). This CDR3 region has 15 residues. Trimming stripped 0 bases from V and 5 bases from J, with 11 bases between. The CDR3 region is CATSRDIGRDNEQFF. The CDR3 region has the DNA TGTGCCACCAGCAGAGATATCGGCAGGGACAATGAGCAGTTCTTC.

Here the CDR3 reads CASSRPGQSLETQYF. CDR3 DNA: TGTGCCAGCAGCCGACCGGGACAATCTCTAGAGACCCAGTACTTC. The V gene is TRBV5-6, the J gene TRBJ2-5, with D maybe TRBD1 (6 bases). Germline assignment: CDR1 SGHDT and CDR2 YYEEEE. Trimming took off 4 bases at V and 4 bases at J, with 17 bases between the two ends. CDR3 length equals 15 residues.

The chain joins TRBV5-5 to TRBJ2-2, with D tentatively TRBD1 (6 bases). Germline CDR1 SGHKS, CDR2 YYEKEE (reference sequence). CDR3 length: 18 residues. Trimming cost V 4 bases and J 0 bases, with 19 bases left between them. CDR3 in DNA: TGTGCCAGCAGCCCACTCTACCGGGACACGACGAACACCGGGGAGCTGTTTTTT. This codes for CASSPLYRDTTNTGELFF.

The chain links TRBV30 to TRBJ1-4; 9 nucleotides align to TRBD1. Per the germline V gene, CDR1 is GTSNPN and CDR2 is SVGIG (reference sequence). The CDR3 sequence is 13 residues long. The trim removed 1 base at V and 8 bases at J, leaving 2 bases unmatched. The CDR3, as DNA: TGTGCCTGGAGTGCTGACAGGGGGGAAAAACTGTTTTTT. It codes for CAWSADRGEKLFF.

This chain connects TRBV7-3 to TRBJ2-7; TRBD2 agrees at 8 bases. The trim removed 5 bases at V and 4 bases at J, leaving 13 bases unmatched. There are 16 residues in the CDR3. From germline, CDR1 is SGHTA and CDR2 FQGTGA. This CDR3 reads CASSLYGGESYYEQYF. CDR3 coding DNA: TGTGCCAGCAGCCTATACGGGGGGGAGAGCTATTACGAGCAGTACTTC.

The gene calls are TRBV27 and TRBJ1-6; tentative D call: TRBD1 (5 bases). Germline CDR1 MNHEY, CDR2 SMNVEV (reference sequence). The CDR3 sequence is 16 residues long. Trimming left V 1 base short and J 5 bases short, with 12 bases between. CDR3 loop: CASSLFSGGNNSPLHF. DNA of the CDR3: TGTGCCAGCAGTTTATTTTCCGGGGGAAATAATTCACCCCTCCACTTT.

The V gene is TRBV27, the J gene TRBJ1-4, with 9 bases matching TRBD1. Germline trimming cut 4 bases from V and 12 bases from J; bases unmatched to any gene: 12. The CDR3 runs to 15 residues. Germline V gene sequence: CDR1 MNHEY, CDR2 SMNVEV (reference sequence). The CDR3 here is CASSSPGQGRVQLFF. CDR3 sequence (DNA): TGTGCCAGCAGTTCCCCGGGACAGGGAAGAGTACAACTGTTTTTT.